This T cell receptor (beta chain) originates from a study of CD8+ T cells in alopecia areata. Across the whole study: Among treated patients, oral tofacitinib was administered at 5 to 10 mg twice daily. Whole-study findings and limits: Scalp samples also contribute reads from the resident alphabeta T cells found in normal skin.

Sample treatment: oral pan-JAK inhibitor, 5-10 mg twice daily. Samples from alopecia areata patients were lesional scalp punch biopsies and peripheral blood. With respect to this clone: Antigen unknown.

RNA was extracted and reverse transcribed into cDNA as the sequencing template. Sequencing used immunoSEQ multiplex PCR; TCRdb keeps in-frame clones, though not all of them. The table lists around 150,000 clones, approximately 85% of them singletons. This TCR came from a human donor with alopecia areata. The starting material was CD8+ T cells sorted from blood, obtained at week 4, from a patient treated with tofacitinib.

CDR3 nucleotides: TGTGCCAGCAGCTTACAACCCGGGGCGGACAATGAGCAGTTCTTC. Protein: CASSLQPGADNEQFF. The genes are TRBV7-9 and TRBJ2-1; the D call may be TRBD1 or TRBD2 (5 bases each). CDR1 and CDR2 (germline): SEHNR, FQNEAQ (reference sequence). This CDR3 comprises 15 residues. V was trimmed by 2 bases and J by 5 bases, leaving 13 bases between them.